Shown below are 10 T cell receptor beta chains from a single sample sequenced in a study of blood T cell repertoires in COVID-19. Only in-frame clones appear in the TCRdb table, and some are missing; sequencing was by immunoSEQ multiplex PCR. This table has over 35,000 clones, more than 70% appearing once. The sample consisted of peripheral blood. The receptors come from a man between 60 and 70 years old with active or convalescent COVID-19.

The V and J genes are TRBV19 and TRBJ2-3, with 8 bases lining up with TRBD2. Germline CDR1 reads LNHDA; CDR2 reads SQIVND (reference sequence). V shed 5 bases and J 8 bases; nucleotides not matched to a gene: 15. This CDR3 region has 16 residues. CDR3 protein: CASSSPSGGRLSTQYF. DNA for the CDR3: TGTGCCAGTAGTTCCCCCTCGGGGGGGCGGCTGTCTACGCAGTATTTT.

This chain links TRBV28 with TRBJ1-1, with a tentative D call TRBD1 (5 bases). Germline values: CDR1 MDHEN, CDR2 SYDVKM. Trimming left V 2 bases short and J 6 bases short, with 10 bases between. CDR3 length equals 13 residues. CDR3 sequence reads: CASSLHGGSEAFF. The CDR3 coding sequence is TGTGCCAGCAGTTTACATGGGGGGTCTGAAGCTTTCTTT.

The chain has TRBV2 and TRBJ1-5; D not certain. This CDR3 is built from 14 residues. Germline V gene lookup returns CDR1 SNHLY and CDR2 FYNNEI. The ends were cut back, 9 bases at V and 4 bases at J, with 16 bases in the middle. CDR3 in amino acids: CASSEERGNQPQHF. Here the CDR3 DNA reads TGTGCCAGTTCAGAGGAGCGGGGTAATCAGCCCCAGCATTTT.

The DNA of the CDR3 is TGTGCCAGCAGTTTAATAGCGGGACTAGCCTACAATGAGCAGTTCTTC. This translates into CASSLIAGLAYNEQFF. V is TRBV27 and J is TRBJ2-1, with 8 positions matching TRBD2. CDR3 length equals 16 residues. CDR1 and CDR2 from the germline V gene are MNHEY and SMNVEV (reference sequence). V lost 2 bases and J lost 2; bases outside the gene matches: 5.

The chain is built from TRBV2 and TRBJ2-5; 12 bases fit TRBD2. The CDR3 consists of 14 residues. From germline, CDR1 is SNHLY and CDR2 FYNNEI. Unmatched junction bases numbered 5, after V lost 8 bases and J lost 4 bases. The DNA for the CDR3 is TGTGCCAGCCGACCGGGACTAGCGGGAGAGACCCAGTACTTC. Translated, it gives CASRPGLAGETQYF.

This chain connects TRBV7-9 to TRBJ2-5; D not certain. V lost 5 bases to trimming and J lost 2 bases, with 3 bases between them. Germline CDR1 is SEHNR and CDR2 is FQNEAQ (reference sequence). The CDR3 is 11 amino acids. The CDR3 sequence is CASSPQETQYF. In DNA form, the CDR3 reads TGTGCCAGCAGCCCGCAAGAGACCCAGTACTTC.

The chain uses TRBV3-1 (or the pseudogene TRBV3-2) and TRBJ2-1, with 7 bases lining up with TRBD2. CDR1 LGHDT and CDR2 YNNKEL come from the germline V gene (reference sequence). Losses at the gene ends were 8 bases for V and 4 bases for J; bases not matched to a gene: 20. This CDR3 spans 18 amino acids. CDR3 DNA: TGTGCCAGCGCGGGGTTTATTACTAGCGCCAAGCGGTACAATGAGCAGTTCTTC. It is translated as CASAGFITSAKRYNEQFF.

This chain connects TRBV25-1 to TRBJ2-3; 9 bases map to TRBD1. This CDR3 has 13 residues. V was pared by 5 bases and J by 4 bases, with 1 base of the junction left unmatched. Germline CDR1 is MGHDK and CDR2 is SYGVNS. CDR3 region: CASSRTGADTQYF. The DNA for the CDR3 is TGTGCCAGCAGTAGGACAGGGGCAGATACGCAGTATTTT.

The chain carries TRBV28 and TRBJ1-5; 7 nucleotides match TRBD1. The CDR3 sequence is 14 residues long. Germline loops: CDR1 MDHEN, CDR2 SYDVKM. The junction had 4 bases not matched to a gene; V was cut back by 5 bases and J by 3 bases. Written as DNA, the CDR3 is TGTGCCAGCAGTGAACAGGGGATCAATCAGCCCCAGCATTTT. As protein: CASSEQGINQPQHF.

This clone was seen more than once but under ten times. This chain links TRBV18 with TRBJ1-1; possibly TRBD1 for D (6 bases). This CDR3 is 16 amino acids long. Trimming stripped 5 bases from V and 2 bases from J, with 18 bases between. Germline V gives CDR1 KGHSH, CDR2 LQKENI. The CDR3 reads CASSSQRGTSNTEAFF. CDR3 nucleotides: TGTGCCAGCTCATCTCAACGAGGGACATCCAACACTGAAGCTTTCTTT.